Below are 31 T cell receptor beta chains sequenced from a single sample in a study of T cell changes during pregnancy in multiple sclerosis. Using immunoSEQ multiplex PCR, the repertoire was profiled, and TCRdb retains in-frame clones only, with some absent. The table includes 80,000 or so clones, about 90% detected once. The source material was peripheral blood, sampled before pregnancy. The receptor source for this set is a female donor with multiple sclerosis, enrolled in a pregnancy study.

J is TRBJ1-1 and V is TRBV19; D perhaps matches TRBD1 (5 bases). V gave up 9 bases and J gave up 7 bases, with 18 bases separating them. CDR3 size: 13 residues. CDR1 is LNHDA, CDR2 SQIVND, per germline (reference sequence). The CDR3 loop reads CASQRDRSGEAFF. CDR3 nucleotides: TGTGCCAGCCAGCGGGACCGCTCCGGTGAAGCTTTCTTT.

The V and J genes are TRBV28 and TRBJ2-5, with D unresolved. Germline CDR1 MDHEN, CDR2 SYDVKM. V was clipped by 8 bases and J by 3 bases, with 16 bases between them. The CDR3 has 14 residues. CDR3 nucleotide sequence: TGTGCCAGCCACCGGGTTGGAAGAAAAGAGACCCAGTACTTC. It yields the protein CASHRVGRKETQYF.

The J gene is TRBJ1-1, the V gene TRBV27, with D possibly TRBD1 on 5 matching bases. Trimming left V 3 bases short and J 0 bases short, with 11 bases between. This CDR3 region has 15 residues. CDR1 and CDR2 (germline): MNHEY, SMNVEV (reference sequence). CDR3 DNA sequence: TGTGCCAGCAGTTTGGGGCCGACAATGAACACTGAAGCTTTCTTT. Translated: CASSLGPTMNTEAFF.

The CDR3 DNA reads as TGTGCCAGTAGTATGGGCGGGACAGGGGTGCTCAATGAGCAGTTCTTC. Translated, it gives CASSMGGTGVLNEQFF. V gene TRBV19 combines with J gene TRBJ2-1, with 10 bases matching TRBD1. V gave up 3 bases and J gave up 6 bases; unmatched junction bases: 8. CDR1 and CDR2 from the germline V gene are LNHDA and SQIVND (reference sequence). The CDR3 has 16 amino acids.

CDR3 nucleotide sequence: TGCGCCAGCACCTGGGGGACAGGGGGCTCCTACGAGCAGTACTTC. The encoded protein is CASTWGTGGSYEQYF. This chain joins TRBV5-1 and TRBJ2-7; TRBD1 matches 11 bases. The junction had 5 bases not matched to a gene; V was cut back by 6 bases and J by 0 bases. CDR3 length: 15 amino acids. Germline V gene sequence: CDR1 SGHRS, CDR2 YFSETQ.

This chain connects TRBV11-2 to TRBJ1-1, with TRBD1 as a possible D gene (6 bases). Germline CDR1 reads SGHAT; CDR2 reads FQNNGV. The CDR3 extends over 16 amino acids. V was trimmed by 1 base and J by 0 bases, leaving 12 bases between them. CDR3 sequence reads: CASSLGGPGLNTEAFF. In DNA form, the CDR3 reads TGTGCCAGCAGCTTAGGGGGGCCGGGGCTGAACACTGAAGCTTTCTTT.

V gene TRBV5-1 combines with J gene TRBJ2-5; weak D call: TRBD2 (6 bases). The germline V and J ends were trimmed by 0 bases and 5 bases, with 8 bases remaining between them. This CDR3 is built from 13 residues. CDR1 is SGHRS and CDR2 is YFSETQ in the germline V gene. The CDR3 sequence: CASSLVAGETQYF. The DNA of the CDR3 is TGCGCCAGCAGCTTGGTTGCGGGGGAGACCCAGTACTTC.

This clone has more than one count but fewer than ten. This sequence joins TRBV30 and TRBJ1-1; 7 bases align to TRBD1. The CDR3 extends over 13 amino acids. J lost 9 bases, V lost 0 bases, and 7 bases had no gene match. CDR1 is GTSNPN, CDR2 SVGIG, per germline (reference sequence). This CDR3 reads CAWSVLGDSQAFF. CDR3 DNA sequence: TGTGCCTGGAGTGTACTAGGGGACAGCCAAGCTTTCTTT.

The chain is built from TRBV9 and TRBJ1-5; TRBD1 is a possible D gene (6 bases). CDR1 SGDLS and CDR2 YYNGEE come from the germline V gene. Trimming cost V 3 bases and J 0 bases, with 10 bases left between them. The CDR3 runs to 15 residues. CDR3 amino acids: CASSARGNSNQPQHF. DNA of the CDR3: TGTGCCAGCAGCGCCAGGGGTAATAGCAATCAGCCCCAGCATTTT.

V gene TRBV30 combines with J gene TRBJ1-1; D gene ambiguous. V shed 4 bases and J shed 1 base, with 13 bases lying between them. This CDR3 is 14 amino acids long. Germline CDR1 reads GTSNPN; CDR2 reads SVGIG (reference sequence). The DNA of the CDR3 is TGTGCCTGGACGGGTGGAGGAAGGAACACTGAAGCTTTCTTT. Protein sequence: CAWTGGGRNTEAFF.

V and J are TRBV6-6 and TRBJ1-2; maybe TRBD1 (5 bases). The V end lost 9 bases, the J end lost 1 base, and 18 bases lay between the germline ends. Looked up from germline, CDR1 is MNHNY and CDR2 is SVGAGI (reference sequence). The CDR3 has 15 amino acids. CDR3 sequence (DNA): TGTGCCAGTACGGGGACCGGGGAGGTTAACTATGGCTACACCTTC. Amino acids: CASTGTGEVNYGYTF.

The chain links TRBV10-3 to TRBJ1-2, with 11 bases matching TRBD1. Per germline, CDR1 ENHRY and CDR2 SYGVKD. The length of the CDR3 is 18 residues. The trim removed 2 bases at V and 7 bases at J, leaving 15 bases unmatched. The CDR3 reads CAISEGRTGGEFRRGYTF. The CDR3 region has the DNA TGTGCCATCAGTGAGGGCAGGACAGGGGGCGAGTTCCGGCGTGGCTACACCTTC.

Turning to this clone: The same CDR3 arises from other DNA sequences in this sample as well. The chain uses TRBV9 and TRBJ2-7; 9 bases are shared with TRBD1. Germline loops: CDR1 SGDLS, CDR2 YYNGEE. CDR3 length: 14 amino acids. V lost 0 bases, J lost 2 bases, and 0 bases stayed unmatched. The CDR3 nucleotides are TGTGCCAGCAGCGTAGGACAGGGGGCCTACGAGCAGTACTTC. Protein: CASSVGQGAYEQYF.

The chain is built from TRBV5-6 and TRBJ2-7; D unclear. Germline V gene sequence: CDR1 SGHDT, CDR2 YYEEEE. The CDR3 extends over 11 amino acids. The V and J ends lost 0 bases and 6 bases respectively, with 4 bases between them. The CDR3 protein is CASSLVGEQYF. The CDR3 DNA follows: TGTGCCAGCAGCTTGGTCGGCGAGCAGTACTTC.

This clone was counted once. The chain has TRBV18 and TRBJ1-1; 7 bases line up with TRBD1. In germline, CDR1 is KGHSH, CDR2 LQKENI. The CDR3 has 13 residues. Losses at the gene ends were 6 bases for V and 1 base for J; bases not matched to a gene: 2. The CDR3 coding sequence is TGTGCCAGCTCCCGGACAGGGAACACTGAAGCTTTCTTT. Translated, it gives CASSRTGNTEAFF.

The chain recombines TRBV5-1 with TRBJ2-3; 8 nucleotides align to TRBD2. Germline loops: CDR1 SGHRS, CDR2 YFSETQ. The CDR3 is 15 amino acids. The ends lost 2 bases at V and 3 bases at J; junction bases unmatched: 5. The CDR3 nucleotides read TGCGCCAGCAGCTTCGGGGGGGCCGGTACAGATACGCAGTATTTT. Translating it yields CASSFGGAGTDTQYF. Together with reference TRBV5-1 and TRBJ2-3, the CDR3 gives the full variable domain: KAGVTQTPRYLIKTRGQQVTLSCSPISGHRSVSWYQQTPGQGLQFLFEYFSETQRNKGNFPGRFSGRQFSNSRSEMNVSTLELGDSALYLCASSFGGAGTDTQYFGPGTRLTVL.

This rearrangement joins TRBV7-3 to TRBJ2-1, with 9 bases matching TRBD2. Trimming at V came to 5 bases and at J to 2 bases, leaving 16 bases not matched to a gene. Germline CDR1 and CDR2: SGHTA and FQGTGA. The CDR3 consists of 19 residues. Written as DNA, the CDR3 is TGTGCCAGCAGCCATCAGCGGGGGGAGGGTGAGGGCCCCTACAATGAGCAGTTCTTC. Protein sequence: CASSHQRGEGEGPYNEQFF. Full variable domain (missing parts from reference TRBV7-3 and TRBJ2-1): GAGVSQTPSNKVTEKGKYVELRCDPISGHTALYWYRQSLGQGPEFLIYFQGTGAADDSGLPNDRFFAVRPEGSVSTLKIQRTERGDSAVYLCASSHQRGEGEGPYNEQFFGPGTRLTVL.

The J gene is TRBJ2-1, the V gene TRBV10-3; 9 bases fit TRBD2. The CDR3 runs 16 residues. CDR1 ENHRY and CDR2 SYGVKD come from the germline V gene. Trimming took 4 bases from V and 4 from J; bases not matched to a gene: 8. The CDR3 loop is CAISAAGTSPYNEQFF. In nucleotides, the CDR3 is TGTGCCATCAGTGCAGCGGGGACTAGCCCTTACAATGAGCAGTTCTTC.

The chain has TRBV25-1 and TRBJ1-2; TRBD1 is a possible D gene (6 bases). V gave up 2 bases and J gave up 4 bases, with 14 bases separating them. There are 15 residues in the CDR3. The V gene's germline CDR1 is MGHDK and CDR2 SYGVNS. The CDR3 spells CASSEPQGQLYGYTF. For the CDR3, the DNA is TGTGCCAGCAGTGAACCCCAAGGACAGCTCTATGGCTACACCTTC.

The genes are TRBV7-9 and TRBJ1-1, with unresolved D. V was clipped by 5 bases and J by 2 bases, with 15 bases between them. The germline V gene encodes CDR1 SEHNR and CDR2 FQNEAQ (reference sequence). The length of the CDR3 is 15 residues. Here the CDR3 reads CASSLKYGNNTEAFF. The DNA for the CDR3 is TGTGCCAGCAGCCTCAAATACGGGAACAACACTGAAGCTTTCTTT.

The chain has TRBV11-1 and TRBJ2-3, with 12 nucleotides matching TRBD2. The CDR3 contains 15 residues. The ends lost 5 bases at V and 1 base at J; junction bases unmatched: 1. CDR1 and CDR2 from the germline V gene are SGHAT and FQDESV (reference sequence). The CDR3 reads CASSPSGGGTDTQYF. In DNA, the CDR3 is TGTGCCAGCAGCCCTAGCGGGGGGGGCACAGATACGCAGTATTTT.

The chain joins TRBV7-9 to TRBJ1-1; TRBD1 is a possible D gene (5 bases). V lost 6 bases and J lost 3, with 11 bases in between. CDR1 and CDR2 (germline): SEHNR, FQNEAQ (reference sequence). This CDR3 has 13 residues. The CDR3 spells CASSVGEDTEAFF. CDR3 sequence (DNA): TGTGCCAGCAGTGTAGGGGAGGACACTGAAGCTTTCTTT.

Note on this clone: An end of the junction does not agree with germline; a read error may underlie this. The chain recombines TRBV7-7 with TRBJ2-1; 9 bases agree with TRBD2. This CDR3 has 15 amino acids. Germline CDR1 is SSHAT and CDR2 is FNYEAQ (reference sequence). The CDR3 DNA follows: TGTGCTAGCAGCTTTGGCGGGGGGGATTACAATGAGCAGTTCTTC. Protein: CASSFGGGDYNEQFF. The full variable domain, in which reference TRBV7-7 and TRBJ2-1 provide the parts outside the CDR3, is GAGVSQSPRYKVTKRGQDVTLRCDPISSHATLYWYQQALGQGPEFLTYFNYEAQPDKSGLPSDRFSAERPEGSISTLTIQRTEQRDSAMYRCASSFGGGDYNEQFFGPGTRLTVL.

The chain recombines TRBV7-9 with TRBJ2-7; 7 bases align to TRBD1. V lost 5 bases and J lost 2; bases outside the gene matches: 6. The CDR3 spans 14 residues. Germline CDR1 SEHNR, CDR2 FQNEAQ (reference sequence). CDR3 in DNA: TGTGCCAGCAGCCTGGACAGGACCCCCTACGAGCAGTACTTC. This gives the protein CASSLDRTPYEQYF.

The rearrangement links TRBV2 to TRBJ2-2; 11 nucleotides agree with TRBD1. The CDR3 sequence is 15 residues long. Trimming removed 5 bases from V and 3 bases from J; junction bases left unmatched: 2. Germline CDR1 reads SNHLY; CDR2 reads FYNNEI. As DNA, the CDR3 is TGTGCCAGCAGTCGGACAGGGGGCTACACCGGGGAGCTGTTTTTT. It specifies CASSRTGGYTGELFF.

The rearrangement joins TRBV18 to TRBJ2-3; 7 positions agree with TRBD2. V gave up 3 bases and J gave up 2 bases; unmatched junction bases: 2. The CDR3 totals 14 residues. Germline V gene sequence: CDR1 KGHSH, CDR2 LQKENI. Written as DNA, the CDR3 is TGTGCCAGCTCACCGACTAGCCCCACAGATACGCAGTATTTT. Residues: CASSPTSPTDTQYF.

The chain combines TRBV5-4 with TRBJ2-7, with D maybe TRBD1 (6 bases). Trimming left V 4 bases short and J 4 bases short, with 12 bases between. Germline V gene lookup returns CDR1 SGHNT and CDR2 YYREEE (reference sequence). The CDR3 is made up of 13 amino acids. The chain's CDR3 is CASSARGLYEQYF. The CDR3 DNA reads TGTGCCAGCAGCGCTAGGGGGTTATACGAGCAGTACTTC.

The chain recombines TRBV5-8 with TRBJ2-5; D might be TRBD2 (6 bases). The germline CDR1 and CDR2 sequences are SGHTS and YDEGEE. This CDR3 spans 16 amino acids. V lost 4 bases, J lost 0 bases, and 16 bases lay in between. CDR3 in amino acids: CASSIGSDSYQETQYF. CDR3 nucleotide sequence: TGTGCCAGCAGCATCGGGAGCGATTCGTACCAAGAGACCCAGTACTTC. Looking up the rest from reference TRBV5-8 and TRBJ2-5 gives the full variable domain: EAGVTQSPTHLIKTRGQQATLRCSPISGHTSVYWYQQALGLGLQFLLWYDEGEERNRGNFPPRFSGRQFPNYSSELNVNALELEDSALYLCASSIGSDSYQETQYFGPGTRLLVL.

V and J are TRBV30 and TRBJ1-5, with D possibly TRBD1 on 5 matching bases. Deletions cut 1 base from V and 4 bases from J, with 11 bases between. This CDR3 comprises 14 residues. Looked up from germline, CDR1 is GTSNPN and CDR2 is SVGIG (reference sequence). The CDR3 sequence: CAWSGQGRNQPQHF. CDR3 nucleotide sequence: TGTGCCTGGAGTGGGCAGGGAAGAAATCAGCCCCAGCATTTT.

The chain combines TRBV13 with TRBJ2-1, with 8 bases matching TRBD2. The germline V gene has CDR1 PRHDT and CDR2 FYEKMQ (reference sequence). The V and J ends lost 5 bases and 8 bases, in that order; junction bases with no gene match: 8. The CDR3 runs 14 residues. The CDR3 region is CASSPGLASDEQFF. CDR3 nucleotides: TGTGCCAGCAGCCCTGGACTAGCTAGCGATGAGCAGTTCTTC. Drawing the rest from reference TRBV13 and TRBJ2-1, the complete variable domain is AAGVIQSPRHLIKEKRETATLKCYPIPRHDTVYWYQQGPGQDPQFLISFYEKMQSDKGSIPDRFSAQQFSDYHSELNMSSLELGDSALYFCASSPGLASDEQFFGPGTRLTVL.

The chain links TRBV6-6 to TRBJ2-2, with unresolved D. Looked up from germline, CDR1 is MNHNY and CDR2 is SVGAGI (reference sequence). The CDR3 has 14 amino acids. V was pared by 2 bases and J by 4 bases, with 8 bases between. CDR3 region: CASSYLRSTGELFF. The CDR3 nucleotides read TGTGCCAGCAGTTACCTCCGGAGCACCGGGGAGCTGTTTTTT.